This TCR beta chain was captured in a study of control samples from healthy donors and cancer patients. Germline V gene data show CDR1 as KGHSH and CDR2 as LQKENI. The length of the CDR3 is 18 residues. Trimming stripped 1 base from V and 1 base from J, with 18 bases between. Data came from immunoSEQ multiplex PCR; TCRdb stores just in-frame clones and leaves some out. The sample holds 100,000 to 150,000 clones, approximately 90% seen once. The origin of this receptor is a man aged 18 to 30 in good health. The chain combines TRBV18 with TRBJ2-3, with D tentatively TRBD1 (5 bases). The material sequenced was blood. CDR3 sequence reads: CASSPQGSFVSGTDTQYF. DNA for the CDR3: TGTGCCAGCTCACCACAGGGGTCATTCGTTTCGGGCACAGATACGCAGTATTTT.